The 3 T cell receptor beta chains below were found in one sample sequenced in a study of cytomegalovirus exposure and HLA in healthy donors. It was with 60 Vbeta and 13 Jbeta primers that the PCR ran. The repertoire was sequenced with immunoSEQ multiplex PCR; TCRdb's copy has only in-frame clones and lacks some. The data contain tens of thousands of clones, more than 60% of them seen just once; the ten biggest clones take up roughly 2%. Sequenced material: PBMCs. The receptors originated from a man in his forties or fifties in good health and CMV-seronegative.

The gene calls are TRBV28 and TRBJ1-1; D is uncertain. The CDR3 covers 15 residues. Germline V gene lookup returns CDR1 MDHEN and CDR2 SYDVKM. V lost 4 bases, J lost 4 bases, and 16 bases lay in between. The CDR3 protein is CASSSIIWGGTEAFF. The DNA of the CDR3 is TGTGCCAGCAGTTCCATAATTTGGGGAGGCACTGAAGCTTTCTTT.

V and J are TRBV13 and TRBJ1-2, with 10 bases aligning to TRBD1. The CDR3 loop spans 16 amino acids. V was clipped by 3 bases and J by 0 bases; unmatched bases: 4. CDR1 and CDR2 (germline): PRHDT, FYEKMQ (reference sequence). In DNA, the CDR3 is TGTGCCAGCAGCTTCCCCGGGACAGGGGCTAACTATGGCTACACCTTC. Its protein product is CASSFPGTGANYGYTF. The variable domain in full, with the rest retrieved from reference TRBV13 and TRBJ1-2, is AAGVIQSPRHLIKEKRETATLKCYPIPRHDTVYWYQQGPGQDPQFLISFYEKMQSDKGSIPDRFSAQQFSDYHSELNMSSLELGDSALYFCASSFPGTGANYGYTFGSGTRLTVV.

In its sample, this clone was seen once. The V and J genes are TRBV28 and TRBJ2-7, with 7 bases matching TRBD1. CDR1 and CDR2 from the germline V gene are MDHEN and SYDVKM. Trimming cost V 5 bases and J 0 bases; bases outside gene matches: 10. The CDR3 runs 16 residues. CDR3 DNA: TGTGCCAGCAGTACGACAGGGCGAGGCCTCTCCTACGAGCAGTACTTC. The encoded protein is CASSTTGRGLSYEQYF.